One sample yielded the 20 T cell receptor beta chains listed below, sequenced in a study of blood T cell repertoires in COVID-19 (dated by TCRdb to about 2020). The method behind the library was the immunoSEQ multiplex PCR assay. In its TCRdb copy, this immuneACCESS table keeps in-frame sequences only and misses some clones. Where compared with another copy, unresolved V genes explain less than half of these, and the others have no known cause. In this sample the table shows 150,000 to 200,000 clones, 82% of which occur a single time. The ten largest clones add up to approximately 9.1% of the sample. Material for sequencing was peripheral blood. These receptors all stem from a woman aged 70-85 years with acute or convalescent COVID-19.

CDR3 nucleotide sequence: TGCGCCAGCAGCCCGCTAACCTCCGGGACTAGCGGTGAGACCCAGTACTTC. Translating gives CASSPLTSGTSGETQYF. J is TRBJ2-5 and V is TRBV5-1, with 11 bases aligning to TRBD2. Germline V gives CDR1 SGHRS, CDR2 YFSETQ. J was trimmed by 5 bases and V by 4 bases; bases with no gene match: 13. This CDR3 comprises 17 residues. Together with reference TRBV5-1 and TRBJ2-5, the CDR3 gives the full variable domain: KAGVTQTPRYLIKTRGQQVTLSCSPISGHRSVSWYQQTPGQGLQFLFEYFSETQRNKGNFPGRFSGRQFSNSRSEMNVSTLELGDSALYLCASSPLTSGTSGETQYFGPGTRLLVL.

The V and J genes are TRBV11-3 and TRBJ2-1; 15 bases fit TRBD2. This CDR3 is built from 19 residues. Germline V gene data show CDR1 as SGHNT and CDR2 as YENEEA. V was pared by 5 bases and J by 7 bases, with 15 bases of the junction left unmatched. The DNA of the CDR3 is TGTGCCAGCAGCGGGGGAGTTAATCCGGGACTAGCGGGAGGTAATGAGCAGTTCTTC. Amino acid sequence: CASSGGVNPGLAGGNEQFF. Looking up the rest from reference TRBV11-3 and TRBJ2-1 gives the full variable domain: EAGVVQSPRYKIIEKKQPVAFWCNPISGHNTLYWYLQNLGQGPELLIRYENEEAVDDSQLPKDRFSAERLKGVDSTLKIQPAELGDSAVYLCASSGGVNPGLAGGNEQFFGPGTRLTVL.

This rearrangement joins TRBV4-1 to TRBJ1-3; D is possibly TRBD1 (6 bases). The V end was cut by 3 bases, the J end by 0 bases, with 12 bases between. The CDR3 extends over 16 amino acids. Germline V lookup: CDR1 MGHRA, CDR2 YSYEKL. CDR3 DNA sequence: TGCGCCAGCAGCCAGGCCTGGGACAACTCTGGAAACACCATATATTTT. Translated, it gives CASSQAWDNSGNTIYF.

J is TRBJ2-7 and V is TRBV7-8, with no clear D. Trimming took off 3 bases at V and 4 bases at J, with 10 bases between the two ends. Germline V lookup: CDR1 SGHVS, CDR2 FQNEAQ. This CDR3 is built from 13 residues. CDR3 amino acids: CASSLAIWYEQYF. Written as DNA, the CDR3 is TGTGCCAGCAGCTTGGCAATATGGTACGAGCAGTACTTC.

This clone appeared a few times. J is TRBJ1-1 and V is TRBV19, with D possibly matching TRBD1 (6 bases). From germline, CDR1 is LNHDA and CDR2 SQIVND (reference sequence). The CDR3 has 13 residues. Between the trimmed V and J ends, which lost 4 bases and 4 bases, there was a span of 10 bases. DNA of the CDR3: TGTGCCAGTAGTAATACAGGGATCACTGAAGCTTTCTTT. Residues: CASSNTGITEAFF.

The chain employs TRBV20-1 and TRBJ2-1; a possible D gene is TRBD1 (5 bases). The V and J ends lost 3 bases and 3 bases respectively, with 15 bases between them. Germline V CDR1 and CDR2: DFQATT, SNEGSKA (reference sequence). CDR3 length: 15 amino acids. In nucleotides, the CDR3 is TGCAGTGCTAGTTCATCCTCTAGGGGCTACAATGAGCAGTTCTTC. This codes for CSASSSSRGYNEQFF.

The rearrangement joins TRBV7-8 to TRBJ1-5; 7 nucleotides line up with TRBD1. The CDR3 extends over 17 amino acids. Germline-derived CDR1 and CDR2 are SGHVS and FQNEAQ. Trimming cost V 2 bases and J 5 bases; bases outside gene matches: 12. This CDR3 reads CASSLPPTGLYDQPQHF. The CDR3 DNA sequence: TGTGCCAGCAGCTTACCCCCGACAGGGTTGTACGATCAGCCCCAGCATTTT.

This sequence joins TRBV7-2 and TRBJ1-2; a possible D gene is TRBD1 (5 bases). Trimming removed 1 base from V and 10 bases from J, with 13 bases in between. Germline CDR1 reads SGHTA; CDR2 reads FQGNSA. The CDR3 runs 13 residues. In DNA form, the CDR3 reads TGTGCCAGCAGCTTAGATTGGACACAGCCCTACACCTTC. Its translation is CASSLDWTQPYTF.

The CDR3 region is CASSYLQGTDQPQHF. As DNA, the CDR3 is TGTGCCAGCAGTTATCTCCAGGGGACCGATCAGCCCCAGCATTTT. The genes are TRBV28 and TRBJ1-5, with D perhaps TRBD1 (6 bases). Germline CDR1 reads MDHEN; CDR2 reads SYDVKM. This CDR3 contains 15 residues. V was cut by 4 bases and J by 5 bases, with 15 bases left in between.

The chain carries TRBV19 and TRBJ1-2; 8 bases are a match to TRBD1. The CDR3 has 15 residues. The J segment lost 4 bases and the V segment lost 4 bases, leaving 8 bases of the junction unmatched. Germline assignment: CDR1 LNHDA and CDR2 SQIVND (reference sequence). CDR3: CASSTKGQALYGYTF. For the CDR3, the DNA is TGTGCCAGTAGTACAAAGGGACAGGCACTCTATGGCTACACCTTC. The full variable domain, in which reference TRBV19 and TRBJ1-2 provide the parts outside the CDR3, is DGGITQSPKYLFRKEGQNVTLSCEQNLNHDAMYWYRQDPGQGLRLIYYSQIVNDFQKGDIAEGYSVSREKKESFPLTVTSAQKNPTAFYLCASSTKGQALYGYTFGSGTRLTVV.

The CDR3 sequence: CASSLWARRGLNEKLFF. CDR3 DNA: TGTGCCAGCAGCTTGTGGGCCCGCCGGGGATTGAATGAAAAACTGTTTTTT. The genes are TRBV5-6 and TRBJ1-4; D gene ambiguous. Germline V gives CDR1 SGHDT, CDR2 YYEEEE. The CDR3 has 17 amino acids. With 1 base removed from V and 5 bases from J, the gap between germline ends came to 18 bases.

This chain connects TRBV28 to TRBJ1-1, with a possible D match to TRBD1 (5 bases). Looked up from germline, CDR1 is MDHEN and CDR2 is SYDVKM. V dropped 4 bases and J dropped 0 bases, with 9 bases sitting between them. CDR3 size: 14 residues. The CDR3 loop is CASSSQGMNTEAFF. The CDR3 bases are TGTGCCAGCAGTTCTCAGGGCATGAACACTGAAGCTTTCTTT.

V is TRBV9 and J is TRBJ2-7, with a weak D call TRBD1 (6 bases). This CDR3 contains 14 residues. The V gene's germline CDR1 is SGDLS and CDR2 YYNGEE. The V and J ends lost 0 bases and 3 bases respectively, with 10 bases between them. In nucleotides, the CDR3 is TGTGCCAGCAGCGTAGGTAACAGGGACTACGAGCAGTACTTC. This gives the protein CASSVGNRDYEQYF.

This clone was seen a single time. V usage is TRBV24-1 and J usage is TRBJ2-7; tentative D call: TRBD1 (6 bases). V lost 7 bases to trimming and J lost 5 bases, with 8 bases between them. Germline values: CDR1 KGHDR, CDR2 SFDVKD. This CDR3 comprises 11 residues. For the CDR3, the DNA is TGTGCCACCAGACAGGGTCACGAGCAGTACTTC. Translating gives CATRQGHEQYF.

The chain uses TRBV10-3 and TRBJ2-7, with a weak D call TRBD2 (5 bases). The CDR3 covers 13 residues. V dropped 4 bases and J dropped 0 bases, with 7 bases sitting between them. Germline loops: CDR1 ENHRY, CDR2 SYGVKD. In nucleotides, the CDR3 is TGTGCCATCAGTGTAGGGAGCTCCTACGAGCAGTACTTC. This gives the protein CAISVGSSYEQYF.

The rearrangement uses TRBV10-3 and TRBJ1-4; D call uncertain. Trimming left V 2 bases short and J 8 bases short, with 18 bases between. From germline, CDR1 is ENHRY and CDR2 SYGVKD. The length of the CDR3 is 16 residues. CDR3 coding DNA: TGTGCCATCAGTGAGCCCGGGAACAGAGAGGGCGAAAAACTGTTTTTT. Translating gives CAISEPGNREGEKLFF.

The chain joins TRBV5-1 to TRBJ2-3, with D possibly matching TRBD1 (6 bases). The V end was cut by 0 bases, the J end by 2 bases, with 13 bases between. The CDR3 length is 16 residues. Looked up from germline, CDR1 is SGHRS and CDR2 is YFSETQ. The CDR3 DNA reads TGCGCCAGCAGCTTGGAAGGCAGGGGTTACACAGATACGCAGTATTTT. This translates into CASSLEGRGYTDTQYF. Combining the CDR3 with reference TRBV5-1 and TRBJ2-3 gives the whole variable domain KAGVTQTPRYLIKTRGQQVTLSCSPISGHRSVSWYQQTPGQGLQFLFEYFSETQRNKGNFPGRFSGRQFSNSRSEMNVSTLELGDSALYLCASSLEGRGYTDTQYFGPGTRLTVL.

This clone was found once. The rearrangement links TRBV6-2 or TRBV6-3 to TRBJ1-1, with D perhaps TRBD1 (5 bases). Germline loops: CDR1 MNHEY, CDR2 SVGEGT. The CDR3 has 13 residues. V lost 4 bases and J lost 6, with 12 bases in between. This chain's CDR3 is CASSLFGGAEAFF. In DNA form, the CDR3 reads TGTGCCAGCAGTTTATTTGGGGGGGCTGAAGCTTTCTTT.

The genes are TRBV29-1 and TRBJ1-2; 7 bases agree with TRBD1. CDR1 SQVTM and CDR2 ANQGSEA come from the germline V gene. V shed 5 bases, J shed 4 bases, and the junction held 10 bases outside the gene matches. The CDR3 runs 14 residues. The DNA of the CDR3 is TGCAGCGTTTCCCCGACAGGGTATACCTATGGCTACACCTTC. This gives the protein CSVSPTGYTYGYTF.

V gene TRBV5-6 combines with J gene TRBJ2-5; 8 nucleotides agree with TRBD1. CDR1 SGHDT and CDR2 YYEEEE come from the germline V gene. The CDR3 sequence is 14 residues long. V gave up 4 bases and J gave up 7 bases; unmatched junction bases: 9. This chain's CDR3 is CASSIRDRPWTQYF. The CDR3 DNA reads as TGTGCCAGCAGCATCCGGGACAGGCCGTGGACCCAGTACTTC.